The 5 T cell receptor beta chains below come from one sample, sequenced in a study of CD8+CD57+ T cells in acquired aplastic anemia. Profiling that covered TCR beta VDJ and CDR3 relied on genomic DNA as its template. TCRdb reprocessed the reads via MiXCR and lists one record per CDR3 protein. The data show about 81,000 distinct CDR3 sequences, about 45% seen once. The sample comprised sorted CD4+, CD8+, or CD8+CD57+ T cells (not recorded which) from PBMCs. All receptors derive from a human donor in good health, serving as a control.

In this sample, this clonotype turned up many times. This chain joins TRBV10-2 and TRBJ2-2; a weak D match, TRBD1 (5 bases). Trimming took 7 bases from V and 6 from J, leaving 9 bases between them. Per germline, CDR1 WSHSY and CDR2 SAAADI. The CDR3 consists of 12 residues. This CDR3 reads CASTGNSGELFF. CDR3 sequence (DNA): TGCGCCAGCACAGGGAATTCCGGGGAGCTGTTTTTT.

The chain combines TRBV25-1 with TRBJ2-2; D uncertain. The CDR3 length is 16 residues. Per germline, CDR1 MGHDK and CDR2 SYGVNS. The V end was cut by 6 bases, the J end by 4 bases, with 18 bases between. The CDR3 sequence is CASSLIGVPGTGELFF. The CDR3, as DNA: TGTGCCAGCAGCTTAATTGGGGTCCCTGGCACCGGGGAGCTGTTTTTT.

As to this clonotype: A much larger clone differs by one base, so this may be a read error. The J gene is TRBJ2-3, the V gene TRBV25-1, with 7 bases fitting TRBD2. Germline lookup yields CDR1 MGHDK and CDR2 SYGVNS. This CDR3 is built from 14 residues. The trim removed 5 bases at V and 1 base at J, leaving 3 bases unmatched. CDR3 in DNA: TGTGCCAGCAGTTCAGGACTAGGCACAGATACGCAGTATTTT. Its protein product is CASSSGLGTDTQYF. The full variable domain, its missing parts supplied by reference TRBV25-1 and TRBJ2-3, is EADIYQTPRYLVIGTGKKITLECSQTMGHDKMYWYQQDPGMELHLIHYSYGVNSTEKGDLSSESTVSRIRTEHFPLTLESARPSHTSQYLCASSSGLGTDTQYFGPGTRLTVL.

The CDR3 region has the DNA TGTGCCAGCAGTGGCGGACAGAGCGGTAGCGACATTCAGTACTTC. It codes for CASSGGQSGSDIQYF. This chain connects TRBV6-1 to TRBJ2-4; weak D call: TRBD1 (6 bases). V shed 4 bases and J shed 8 bases, with 18 bases lying between them. The CDR3 is made up of 15 amino acids. CDR1 and CDR2 (germline): MNHNS, SASEGT.

In this sample, this clonotype turned up many times. The genes are TRBV7-9 and TRBJ2-1; TRBD2 matches at 9 bases. Trimming cost V 4 bases and J 5 bases; bases outside gene matches: 6. The CDR3 runs 15 residues. The germline CDR1 and CDR2 sequences are SEHNR and FQNEAQ (reference sequence). CDR3 amino acids: CASSSQRGAHNEQFF. The CDR3 bases are TGTGCCAGCAGCTCACAGCGGGGGGCACACAATGAGCAGTTCTTC.